This record covers a single T cell receptor beta chain. What it binds is not known. TCRdb re-called the reads through MiXCR, storing one row per CDR3 protein. The sample comprises roughly 760,000 distinct CDR3 sequences, roughly 35% of which are singletons, and 2.8% rests with the top ten. The CDR3 contains 15 residues. Trimming cost V 4 bases and J 7 bases, with 17 bases left between them. Germline assignment: CDR1 SEHNR and CDR2 FQNEAQ (reference sequence). This sample stems from a study of T cell repertoires in cytomegalovirus infection. The wider study: Public TCR beta signatures marked donors with CMV infection and the matching HLA. Study findings and constraints: There were carriers of CMV plus the relevant HLA, and cumulative public TCR beta family frequency identified them. CMV-specific TCR beta clonotypes restricted by HLA-C dominated the ex vivo response.

This clonotype was obtained from a human donor in good health (CMV status not recorded). Some clones in this sample may be carry-over from other donors' samples. The sample taken for sequencing was PBMCs. The V call is TRBV7-9, the J call TRBJ2-1, with a weak D call TRBD2 (6 bases). The CDR3 sequence is CASSYQSGDKNEQFF. The CDR3 bases are TGTGCCAGCAGCTACCAGTCGGGGGATAAAAATGAGCAGTTCTTC.